The next 29 T cell receptor beta chains were all read from a single sample in a study of response to subunit inactivated influenza vaccine. TCRdb used MiXCR to reprocess the RT-PCR reads, holding one entry per CDR3 protein. The table has some 570,000 distinct CDR3 sequences, approximately 11% seen once. Another study also made use of these data, one on T cells expressing NK-cell markers. This second study notes: The authors generated TCR beta cDNA through 5'RACE template switching with UMIs.

Source: PBMCs from blood, taken on the day of vaccination. The receptors were gathered from a middle-aged man who received an inactivated influenza vaccine.

The chain links TRBV6-5 to TRBJ2-7, with 11 nucleotides matching TRBD1. This CDR3 has 16 residues. Germline CDR1 MNHEY, CDR2 SVGAGI. Losses at the gene ends were 2 bases for V and 5 bases for J; bases not matched to a gene: 8. The CDR3 DNA reads as TGTGCCAGCAGTTACGCCGGGGACAGGGGGTTCAACGAGCAGTACTTC. Its translation is CASSYAGDRGFNEQYF.

This clonotype was recorded a few times. The gene calls are TRBV30 and TRBJ2-2, with D unclear. Between the trimmed V and J ends, which lost 2 bases and 9 bases, there was a span of 10 bases. Germline CDR1 GTSNPN, CDR2 SVGIG (reference sequence). This CDR3 region has 12 residues. CDR3 protein: CAWSLSLRELFF. CDR3 coding DNA: TGTGCCTGGAGTCTCTCTCTCCGGGAGCTGTTTTTT.

This chain uses TRBV20-1 with TRBJ1-6; 7 nucleotides line up with TRBD1. With 3 bases clipped from V and 0 bases from J, the junction kept 17 bases outside the gene matches. Germline loops: CDR1 DFQATT, CDR2 SNEGSKA (reference sequence). The CDR3 covers 20 residues. CDR3 nucleotide sequence: TGCAGTGCTAGTGGGATGAGGGGGCAAGCCACGAGCTCCTATAATTCACCCCTCCACTTT. It is translated as CSASGMRGQATSSYNSPLHF.

V and J are TRBV5-8 and TRBJ2-7, with 8 bases that match TRBD2. Trimming removed 4 bases from V and 3 bases from J; junction bases left unmatched: 9. CDR1 is SGHTS, CDR2 YDEGEE, per germline. CDR3 length equals 15 residues. The CDR3 here is CASSPGGGFVYEQYF. The CDR3 nucleotides are TGTGCCAGCAGCCCCGGGGGGGGGTTCGTCTACGAGCAGTACTTC.

The rearrangement uses TRBV6-5 and TRBJ1-1, with 7 bases fitting TRBD1. The ends lost 4 bases at V and 4 bases at J; junction bases unmatched: 9. Germline assignment: CDR1 MNHEY and CDR2 SVGAGI. This CDR3 is built from 15 residues. CDR3 sequence (DNA): TGTGCCAGCAGTTGGGAAGGGGGCGCGGGCACTGAAGCTTTCTTT. Translating gives CASSWEGGAGTEAFF.

V and J are TRBV12-3 or TRBV12-4 and TRBJ2-1; D not certain. V lost 6 bases and J lost 4, with 13 bases in between. The CDR3 length is 14 residues. In nucleotides, the CDR3 is TGTGCCAGCAGCAACCAGGTCGATTACAATGAGCAGTTCTTC. It is translated as CASSNQVDYNEQFF.

This clonotype was recorded a few times. The gene calls are TRBV5-5 and TRBJ2-2, with 7 bases fitting TRBD1. Germline V gives CDR1 SGHKS, CDR2 YYEKEE (reference sequence). This CDR3 contains 16 residues. Losses at the gene ends were 2 bases for V and 0 bases for J; bases not matched to a gene: 4. The CDR3 sequence is CASSFEGAANTGELFF. CDR3 nucleotides: TGTGCCAGCAGCTTTGAGGGGGCGGCGAACACCGGGGAGCTGTTTTTT.

This clonotype was observed a few times. V gene TRBV27 combines with J gene TRBJ1-6; perhaps TRBD1 as D (6 bases). CDR1 is MNHEY and CDR2 is SMNVEV in the germline V gene (reference sequence). V lost 6 bases to trimming and J lost 5 bases, with 11 bases between them. The CDR3 sequence is 14 residues long. The CDR3 loop is CASRLQGHNSPLHF. The CDR3 DNA reads as TGTGCCAGCAGGCTACAGGGCCATAATTCACCCCTCCACTTT.

This rearrangement joins TRBV12-3 or TRBV12-4 to TRBJ2-1, with D hard to call. This CDR3 is 14 amino acids long. The germline V and J ends were trimmed by 1 base and 6 bases, with 10 bases remaining between them. CDR3 bases: TGTGCCAGCAGTTTAGAGGACCCCTTCAATGAGCAGTTCTTC. Translated, it gives CASSLEDPFNEQFF.

Only a few counts were recorded for this clonotype. The chain has TRBV7-9 and TRBJ2-3; 7 bases match TRBD2. CDR1 is SEHNR, CDR2 FQNEAQ, per germline (reference sequence). The CDR3 length is 14 residues. V dropped 5 bases and J dropped 2; count of bases not matched to a gene: 4. DNA of the CDR3: TGTGCCAGCAGCCGACTAGCTTCCACAGATACGCAGTATTTT. Residues: CASSRLASTDTQYF. The full variable domain, rest sourced from reference TRBV7-9 and TRBJ2-3, is DTGVSQNPRHKITKRGQNVTFRCDPISEHNRLYWYRQTLGQGPEFLTYFQNEAQLEKSRLLSDRFSAERPKGSFSTLEIQRTEQGDSAMYLCASSRLASTDTQYFGPGTRLTVL.

A word on this clonotype: One base away lies a much larger clone, so this may be a sequencing read error. The chain combines TRBV9 with TRBJ1-6; tentative D call: TRBD1 (5 bases). The ends were cut back, 4 bases at V and 10 bases at J, with 18 bases in the middle. Germline loops: CDR1 SGDLS, CDR2 YYNGEE. CDR3 size: 15 residues. The CDR3 sequence is CASSPRGAGKSPLHF. DNA of the CDR3: TGTGCCAGCAGCCCGAGAGGGGCTGGTAAATCACCCCTCCACTTT.

V usage is TRBV5-1 and J usage is TRBJ2-2, with 7 bases identical to TRBD1. Germline values: CDR1 SGHRS, CDR2 YFSETQ. This CDR3 has 15 amino acids. V lost 3 bases to trimming and J lost 2 bases; unmatched junction nucleotides: 4. The CDR3 DNA reads TGCGCCAGCAGCTCTCGGACAGGAAACACCGGGGAGCTGTTTTTT. It encodes CASSSRTGNTGELFF.

This clonotype has just a few counts. The chain carries TRBV5-1 and TRBJ2-7; D is ambiguous. CDR1 and CDR2 from the germline V gene are SGHRS and YFSETQ. This CDR3 spans 14 amino acids. Deletions cut 0 bases from V and 2 bases from J, with 9 bases between. The CDR3 DNA sequence: TGCGCCAGCAGCTTGGCCTTGGCCGCCTACGAGCAGTACTTC. It is translated as CASSLALAAYEQYF.

The J gene is TRBJ1-2, the V gene TRBV6-1; 9 nucleotides align to TRBD1. J was trimmed by 6 bases and V by 7 bases; bases with no gene match: 6. The CDR3 runs 13 residues. The germline V gene encodes CDR1 MNHNS and CDR2 SASEGT. The CDR3 protein is CASNPGQGDGYTF. The CDR3 DNA is TGTGCCAGCAACCCGGGACAGGGAGATGGCTACACCTTC.

A few counts support this clonotype. The chain recombines TRBV3-1 with TRBJ2-7; tentative D call: TRBD1 (7 bases). Germline lookup yields CDR1 LGHDT and CDR2 YNNKEL (reference sequence). This CDR3 has 15 residues. Deletions cut 2 bases from V and 2 bases from J, with 13 bases between. DNA of the CDR3: TGTGCCAGCAGCCAATTTGCAGGGGGGACCTACGAGCAGTACTTC. The encoded protein is CASSQFAGGTYEQYF.

The chain couples TRBV18 to TRBJ2-7, with 7 bases that match TRBD1. Trimming removed 6 bases from V and 4 bases from J; junction bases left unmatched: 9. This CDR3 is 14 amino acids long. The germline gives CDR1 KGHSH, CDR2 LQKENI. The CDR3 DNA follows: TGTGCCAGCTCTCCGTCCGTCAGGGGGTACGAGCAGTACTTC. Encoded protein: CASSPSVRGYEQYF.

This clonotype was found a few times. This sequence joins TRBV4-3 and TRBJ2-7; possibly TRBD2 for D (5 bases). V was pared by 0 bases and J by 3 bases, with 9 bases between. The CDR3 consists of 14 residues. Germline V gene sequence: CDR1 LGHNA, CDR2 YSLEER. This CDR3 reads CASSQDPGLYEQYF. In DNA form, the CDR3 reads TGCGCCAGCAGCCAAGATCCCGGACTCTACGAGCAGTACTTC.

CDR3 sequence: CASSLVKGLAGTYEQYF. Here the CDR3 DNA reads TGTGCCAGCAGCTTAGTTAAGGGACTAGCGGGTACCTACGAGCAGTACTTC. This chain connects TRBV7-8 to TRBJ2-7; 12 bases line up with TRBD2. Per germline, CDR1 SGHVS and CDR2 FQNEAQ. The CDR3 is 17 amino acids. With V trimmed by 1 base and J by 2 bases, 6 bases remained unmatched.

The V call is TRBV4-3, the J call TRBJ2-1; perhaps TRBD2 as D (5 bases). The CDR3 sequence is 15 residues long. Trimming cost V 4 bases and J 2 bases, with 12 bases left between them. CDR1 and CDR2 (germline): LGHNA, YSLEER. CDR3 in amino acids: CASSPLGEPYNEQFF. DNA of the CDR3: TGCGCCAGCAGCCCCCTTGGGGAGCCCTACAATGAGCAGTTCTTC.

The chain uses TRBV7-2 and TRBJ2-7; 8 bases line up with TRBD2. V dropped 2 bases and J dropped 2; count of bases not matched to a gene: 5. This CDR3 has 15 residues. Germline V lookup: CDR1 SGHTA, CDR2 FQGNSA. This CDR3 reads CASSLRVAGPYEQYF. CDR3 DNA: TGTGCCAGCAGCTTAAGGGTAGCGGGACCCTACGAGCAGTACTTC.

The CDR3 DNA reads as TGTGCCAGCAGCCAAGACCCCGCAACCCAAGAGACCCAGTACTTC. As protein: CASSQDPATQETQYF. V is TRBV3-1 and J is TRBJ2-5; no definite D call. CDR1 and CDR2 from the germline V gene are LGHDT and YNNKEL (reference sequence). V was pared by 0 bases and J by 1 base, with 9 bases between. This CDR3 has 15 residues.

This clonotype occurred a few times. V gene TRBV15 combines with J gene TRBJ2-5; D is perhaps TRBD1 or TRBD2 (6 bases each). CDR1 is LNHNV, CDR2 YYDKDF, per germline (reference sequence). The ends were cut back, 0 bases at V and 7 bases at J, with 18 bases in the middle. The CDR3 spans 16 residues. CDR3: CATSRDKGGRVGTQYF. The CDR3 DNA reads TGTGCCACCAGCAGAGATAAGGGGGGCCGGGTTGGGACCCAGTACTTC.

This clonotype was counted only a few times. The rearrangement links TRBV29-1 to TRBJ2-3; TRBD1 is a possible D gene (6 bases). CDR3 length: 12 residues. Trimming stripped 8 bases from V and 0 bases from J, with 9 bases between. Germline V lookup: CDR1 SQVTM, CDR2 ANQGSEA. This CDR3 reads CSTDRSTDTQYF. For the CDR3, the DNA is TGCAGCACGGACAGAAGCACAGATACGCAGTATTTT.

This clonotype showed up many times. The CDR3 is CASSLARSGYTEAFF. In DNA form, the CDR3 reads TGTGCCAGCAGCTTAGCGCGGTCCGGGTACACTGAAGCTTTCTTT. The chain has TRBV7-9 and TRBJ1-1; no reliable D call. CDR1 is SEHNR and CDR2 is FQNEAQ in the germline V gene (reference sequence). The CDR3 totals 15 residues. The V end was cut by 0 bases, the J end by 3 bases, with 11 bases between.

This clonotype has only a few counts. The rearrangement links TRBV5-1 to TRBJ1-1, with D perhaps TRBD1 (6 bases). The V gene lost 7 bases and the J gene lost 0 bases, with 16 bases spanning the gap. The CDR3 loop spans 15 amino acids. Germline loops: CDR1 SGHRS, CDR2 YFSETQ. The CDR3 loop reads CASSQSTGLNTEAFF. CDR3 coding DNA: TGCGCCAGCTCCCAATCTACAGGGTTGAACACTGAAGCTTTCTTT.

This clonotype was counted between two and nine times. The rearrangement joins TRBV28 to TRBJ2-1; unclear D gene. The CDR3 runs 15 residues. Germline values: CDR1 MDHEN, CDR2 SYDVKM. The ends were cut back, 5 bases at V and 7 bases at J, with 18 bases in the middle. The CDR3 spells CASSPNGGSRNEQFF. In DNA, the CDR3 is TGTGCCAGCAGTCCGAATGGCGGTTCCAGAAATGAGCAGTTCTTC.

Only a few counts were recorded for this clonotype. The gene calls are TRBV9 and TRBJ1-4; TRBD1 agrees at 7 bases. The germline V gene has CDR1 SGDLS and CDR2 YYNGEE. The CDR3 has 17 amino acids. Losses at the gene ends were 2 bases for V and 7 bases for J; bases not matched to a gene: 14. This chain's CDR3 is CASSVGPLTGLGEKLFF. CDR3 nucleotide sequence: TGTGCCAGCAGCGTCGGGCCCTTGACAGGGCTTGGTGAAAAACTGTTTTTT.

This clonotype was seen a few times. The V and J genes are TRBV3-1 and TRBJ1-2, with a possible D match to TRBD1 (6 bases). Deletions cut 0 bases from V and 3 bases from J, with 17 bases between. The germline CDR1 and CDR2 sequences are LGHDT and YNNKEL (reference sequence). CDR3 length: 17 residues. CDR3: CASSQEEGGVGHYGYTF. The DNA for the CDR3 is TGTGCCAGCAGCCAAGAAGAAGGGGGAGTGGGTCACTATGGCTACACCTTC.

This clonotype was observed a handful of times. The gene calls are TRBV4-3 and TRBJ1-2, with a tentative D call TRBD1 (5 bases). The CDR3 contains 16 residues. The ends were cut back, 0 bases at V and 4 bases at J, with 15 bases in the middle. Germline V gives CDR1 LGHNA, CDR2 YSLEER. As DNA, the CDR3 is TGCGCCAGCAGCCAAGATCTGGGACTCAAGCGCTATGGCTACACCTTC. Amino acids: CASSQDLGLKRYGYTF.